The 16 T cell receptor beta chains presented below share a single source sample, sequenced in a study of STAT5B mutations in CD4+ large granular lymphocyte leukemia (dated by TCRdb to between 2021 and 2023). To prepare the library, the immunoSEQ multiplex PCR assay was applied. TCRdb stores this immuneACCESS table with in-frame sequences only. Part of the clones is absent; in the studies checked, under half of the shortfall reflects unresolved V genes, and no reason is known for the rest. This sample holds around 35,000 clones; 65% to 70% were observed only once. The top ten clonotypes cover roughly 1.6% of the sample. Sample: CD4+ T cells from blood buffy coats. These receptors came from a human donor in good health.

This clone was seen more than once but under ten times. The V and J genes are TRBV9 and TRBJ1-2, with D unclear. This CDR3 is built from 15 residues. The V and J ends lost 2 bases and 4 bases respectively, with 15 bases between them. The V gene's germline CDR1 is SGDLS and CDR2 YYNGEE. The DNA of the CDR3 is TGTGCCAGCAGCGTCTCCCCCTCCGAGCCCTATGGCTACACCTTC. Translating gives CASSVSPSEPYGYTF. The full variable domain, in which reference TRBV9 and TRBJ1-2 provide the parts outside the CDR3, is DSGVTQTPKHLITATGQRVTLRCSPRSGDLSVYWYQQSLDQGLQFLIQYYNGEERAKGNILERFSAQQFPDLHSELNLSSLELGDSALYFCASSVSPSEPYGYTFGSGTRLTVV.

The chain uses TRBV6-4 and TRBJ1-2; D uncertain. The CDR3 is 12 residues long. The germline CDR1 and CDR2 sequences are MRHNA and SNTAGT. V shed 2 bases and J shed 6 bases, with 7 bases lying between them. The CDR3 bases are TGTGCCAGCAGTGACAGAGATGATGGCTACACCTTC. This sequence encodes CASSDRDDGYTF.

The CDR3 DNA reads TGTGCCAGCAGCGCCATCGTGGGGGAAAAACTGTTTTTT. Its translation is CASSAIVGEKLFF. This chain uses TRBV14 with TRBJ1-4; unclear D gene. The germline V gene encodes CDR1 SGHDN and CDR2 FVKESK. This CDR3 spans 13 amino acids. The V end was cut by 5 bases, the J end by 8 bases, with 12 bases between.

This chain uses TRBV5-1 with TRBJ1-1; 7 bases align to TRBD1. The V segment lost 4 bases and the J segment 2 bases; nucleotides outside the gene matches: 5. Per germline, CDR1 SGHRS and CDR2 YFSETQ. The CDR3 has 14 amino acids. CDR3 region: CASSQGTANTEAFF. The CDR3 coding sequence is TGCGCCAGCAGCCAAGGGACAGCTAACACTGAAGCTTTCTTT.

This chain links TRBV2 with TRBJ2-3, with 12 bases fitting TRBD2. CDR1 and CDR2 (germline): SNHLY, FYNNEI. This CDR3 comprises 15 residues. The junction had 3 bases not matched to a gene; V was cut back by 5 bases and J by 3 bases. The CDR3 sequence: CASSKLAGGTDTQYF. CDR3 DNA sequence: TGTGCCAGCAGTAAACTAGCGGGGGGAACAGATACGCAGTATTTT.

In its sample, this clone was seen once. The chain employs TRBV21-1 and TRBJ2-7; the table assigns TRBD2, which was not confirmed against the DNA. TRBV21-1 is a pseudogene segment. The CDR3 contains 17 residues. CDR3 nucleotide sequence: TGTGCCAGCAGCAAAGAACCGGAGGGACTAGCTCTCTACGAGCAGTACTTC. This encodes CASSKEPEGLALYEQYF.

The genes are TRBV6-1 and TRBJ1-1, with D uncertain. CDR1 and CDR2 (germline): MNHNS, SASEGT. There are 13 residues in the CDR3. Trimming left V 2 bases short and J 2 bases short, with 6 bases between. CDR3 nucleotides: TGTGCCAGCAGTGAACCGGAAAACACTGAAGCTTTCTTT. Protein: CASSEPENTEAFF.

This clone was detected a few times. V usage is TRBV7-9 and J usage is TRBJ1-1; 7 bases align to TRBD1. Germline V gene sequence: CDR1 SEHNR, CDR2 FQNEAQ (reference sequence). This CDR3 contains 15 residues. Unmatched junction bases numbered 11, after V lost 5 bases and J lost 5 bases. The CDR3 nucleotides are TGTGCCAGCAGCCCCGACAGGGATGGGGCGACTGAAGCTTTCTTT. Translated, it gives CASSPDRDGATEAFF.

V usage is TRBV19 and J usage is TRBJ1-2, with 8 bases that match TRBD1. The trim removed 6 bases at V and 3 bases at J, leaving 6 bases unmatched. The CDR3 spans 14 residues. Per germline, CDR1 LNHDA and CDR2 SQIVND (reference sequence). In nucleotides, the CDR3 is TGTGCCAGTAGGGGGTCGACAGGGGACTATGGCTACACCTTC. Translated, it gives CASRGSTGDYGYTF. The complete variable domain, with remaining parts taken from reference TRBV19 and TRBJ1-2, reads DGGITQSPKYLFRKEGQNVTLSCEQNLNHDAMYWYRQDPGQGLRLIYYSQIVNDFQKGDIAEGYSVSREKKESFPLTVTSAQKNPTAFYLCASRGSTGDYGYTFGSGTRLTVV.

The chain has TRBV7-6 and TRBJ2-7; D unclear. In germline, CDR1 is SGHVS, CDR2 FNYEAQ. With 1 base removed from V and 2 bases from J, the gap between germline ends came to 12 bases. The CDR3 contains 15 residues. DNA of the CDR3: TGTGCCAGCAGCTTAGAATCCTTCCCCACCTACGAGCAGTACTTC. Amino acids: CASSLESFPTYEQYF.

The chain is built from TRBV9 and TRBJ2-7; D gene ambiguous. The V end lost 0 bases, the J end lost 6 bases, and 7 bases lay between the germline ends. The CDR3 length is 12 residues. CDR1 SGDLS and CDR2 YYNGEE come from the germline V gene. CDR3 residues: CASSVGYGEQYF. The DNA of the CDR3 is TGTGCCAGCAGCGTAGGCTACGGCGAGCAGTACTTC.

The V gene is TRBV4-1, the J gene TRBJ1-4; D not resolved. Deletions cut 1 base from V and 1 base from J, with 10 bases between. This CDR3 contains 16 residues. Germline CDR1 is MGHRA and CDR2 is YSYEKL. The CDR3 loop is CASSQGIGLTNEKLFF. CDR3 sequence (DNA): TGCGCCAGCAGCCAAGGAATAGGGTTAACTAATGAAAAACTGTTTTTT.

The rearrangement joins TRBV5-1 to TRBJ2-5; 15 bases fit TRBD2. Germline V gene data show CDR1 as SGHRS and CDR2 as YFSETQ. J lost 0 bases, V lost 4 bases, and 10 bases had no gene match. The CDR3 contains 19 residues. The CDR3 loop reads CASSPGLAGGPKHQETQYF. The CDR3 DNA sequence: TGCGCCAGCAGCCCGGGACTAGCGGGGGGCCCTAAGCACCAAGAGACCCAGTACTTC.

The J gene is TRBJ2-1, the V gene TRBV5-6, with 7 bases aligning to TRBD1. V was pared by 4 bases and J by 2 bases, with 9 bases of the junction left unmatched. This CDR3 has 16 residues. The V gene's germline CDR1 is SGHDT and CDR2 YYEEEE. The DNA of the CDR3 is TGTGCCAGCAGCCCATTACAGGGGATCGCCTACAATGAGCAGTTCTTC. Translated: CASSPLQGIAYNEQFF.

The gene calls are TRBV5-6 and TRBJ2-7; TRBD2 is a possible D gene (6 bases). Germline assignment: CDR1 SGHDT and CDR2 YYEEEE. The CDR3 spans 15 residues. Trimming took 4 bases from V and 7 from J, leaving 21 bases between them. The CDR3 DNA follows: TGTGCCAGCAGCCTCACCGGGACGGGGGATGGGGAGCAGTACTTC. It is translated as CASSLTGTGDGEQYF.

The chain links TRBV5-8 to TRBJ1-5; the D gene is possibly TRBD1 (5 bases). The CDR3 runs 13 residues. Looked up from germline, CDR1 is SGHTS and CDR2 is YDEGEE. Trimming removed 0 bases at V and 7 bases at J, with 8 bases between. DNA for the CDR3: TGTGCCAGCAGCTTGGGGGGGTTACAGCCCCAGCATTTT. Protein: CASSLGGLQPQHF.